The 19 T cell receptor beta chains below all came from one sample that was sequenced in a study of graft-versus-host responses after intestinal transplantation. The method was immunoSEQ multiplex PCR; TCRdb's version includes in-frame clones alone and lacks a portion of them. Of about 88,000 clones in the sample, roughly 92% are singletons; the top ten hold 0.3%. No cognate antigen is known for these TCRs. Source: unstimulated CD4+ T cells sorted from spleen or lymph node cells, taken before intestinal transplant. The receptors were sampled from a human donor who received an intestinal transplant.

This clone occurred once. DNA for the CDR3: TGTGCCAGCAGTTACTCGAGTTCCGGAAACACCATATATTTT. Translating it yields CASSYSSSGNTIYF. The chain carries TRBV6-5 and TRBJ1-3; D unresolved. Per the germline V gene, CDR1 is MNHEY and CDR2 is SVGAGI. There are 14 residues in the CDR3. V shed 0 bases and J shed 4 bases, with 7 bases lying between them.

This chain connects TRBV19 to TRBJ1-5, with no clear D. The CDR3 consists of 15 residues. V lost 6 bases, J lost 0 bases, and 12 bases lay in between. CDR1 LNHDA and CDR2 SQIVND come from the germline V gene (reference sequence). CDR3: CASRKDHVSNQPQHF. The CDR3 DNA sequence: TGTGCCAGTAGAAAGGATCACGTTAGCAATCAGCCCCAGCATTTT.

The chain is built from TRBV9 and TRBJ1-5; TRBD1 matches 10 bases. This CDR3 contains 16 residues. Trimming removed 9 bases from V and 6 bases from J; junction bases left unmatched: 15. Germline CDR1 is SGDLS and CDR2 is YYNGEE. The CDR3 loop reads CAKPHPGQGTSQPQHF. DNA for the CDR3: TGTGCCAAACCCCACCCGGGACAGGGGACGAGTCAGCCCCAGCATTTT.

The chain combines TRBV6-1 with TRBJ2-7, with 9 bases lining up with TRBD2. Losses at the gene ends were 7 bases for V and 4 bases for J; bases not matched to a gene: 5. CDR1 is MNHNS, CDR2 SASEGT, per germline. The CDR3 sequence is 13 residues long. The CDR3, as DNA: TGTGCCAGCACCCGGCGGGAGGGGTACGAGCAGTACTTC. Its translation is CASTRREGYEQYF.

The CDR3 coding sequence is TGTGCCAGCAGTTTGTGGCTAGCGGGAGTCTACAATGAGCAGTTCTTC. Translating gives CASSLWLAGVYNEQFF. This chain uses TRBV28 with TRBJ2-1; 10 nucleotides match TRBD2. CDR3 length equals 16 residues. Germline CDR1 is MDHEN and CDR2 is SYDVKM. V trimming: 3 bases; J trimming: 3 bases; junction bases outside the gene matches: 5.

The rearrangement links TRBV28 to TRBJ1-5; 8 bases match TRBD1. CDR3 size: 15 residues. From germline, CDR1 is MDHEN and CDR2 SYDVKM. V lost 4 bases to trimming and J lost 7 bases; unmatched junction nucleotides: 9. Here the CDR3 reads CASSYVGQGLQPQHF. The CDR3 coding sequence is TGTGCCAGCAGTTACGTAGGACAGGGTTTACAGCCCCAGCATTTT. Full variable domain (missing parts from reference TRBV28 and TRBJ1-5): DVKVTQSSRYLVKRTGEKVFLECVQDMDHENMFWYRQDPGLGLRLIYFSYDVKMKEKGDIPEGYSVSREKKERFSLILESASTNQTSMYLCASSYVGQGLQPQHFGDGTRLSIL.

This chain's CDR3 is CAWSLRLAGGYNEQFF. DNA of the CDR3: TGTGCCTGGAGTCTCAGACTAGCGGGAGGCTACAATGAGCAGTTCTTC. The chain uses TRBV30 and TRBJ2-1, with TRBD2 identical over 13 bases. Losses at the gene ends were 2 bases for V and 3 bases for J; bases not matched to a gene: 4. Germline V gives CDR1 GTSNPN, CDR2 SVGIG (reference sequence). The CDR3 totals 16 residues.

The V gene is TRBV5-1, the J gene TRBJ1-3, with 7 bases identical to TRBD1. Germline lookup yields CDR1 SGHRS and CDR2 YFSETQ. The ends lost 4 bases at V and 14 bases at J; junction bases unmatched: 12. The CDR3 loop spans 13 amino acids. CDR3 coding DNA: TGCGCCAGCAGCCTACGGCGGGACAGTCACGTATATTTT. It yields the protein CASSLRRDSHVYF.

This chain uses TRBV19 with TRBJ2-1; 12 nucleotides match TRBD2. The CDR3 totals 19 residues. Trimming cost V 5 bases and J 3 bases; bases outside gene matches: 14. CDR1 and CDR2 (germline): LNHDA, SQIVND (reference sequence). In DNA, the CDR3 is TGTGCCAGTAGTCCAAAGCGGGGGGGACTAGCGGGCTACTACAATGAGCAGTTCTTC. Protein: CASSPKRGGLAGYYNEQFF.

This chain uses TRBV5-1 with TRBJ2-3; the D gene is possibly TRBD2 (5 bases). V was clipped by 4 bases and J by 2 bases, with 11 bases between them. The CDR3 runs 14 residues. CDR1 and CDR2 from the germline V gene are SGHRS and YFSETQ. CDR3 in DNA: TGCGCCAGCAGCCTACTAGGACCCACAGATACGCAGTATTTT. Protein product: CASSLLGPTDTQYF.

The chain carries TRBV18 and TRBJ1-1; D gene uncertain. Germline assignment: CDR1 KGHSH and CDR2 LQKENI. The V and J ends lost 3 bases and 3 bases respectively, with 17 bases between them. This CDR3 comprises 16 residues. Here the CDR3 reads CASSPSSEIGDTEAFF. In DNA form, the CDR3 reads TGTGCCAGCTCACCTTCCTCGGAGATTGGTGACACTGAAGCTTTCTTT.

The rearrangement joins TRBV7-2 to TRBJ2-1; TRBD2 is a possible D gene (5 bases). The germline V gene has CDR1 SGHTA and CDR2 FQGNSA. The CDR3 has 16 residues. Trimming stripped 1 base from V and 0 bases from J, with 10 bases between. The CDR3 DNA reads TGTGCCAGCAGCTTAGGACCCCGGGGCTCCTACAATGAGCAGTTCTTC. Translated: CASSLGPRGSYNEQFF.

Here the CDR3 reads CASSPRRGGTEAFF. CDR3 in DNA: TGCGCCAGCAGCCCACGACGGGGCGGGACTGAAGCTTTCTTT. The rearrangement joins TRBV4-1 to TRBJ1-1; D is possibly TRBD1 (5 bases). CDR3 length equals 14 residues. The ends were cut back, 4 bases at V and 5 bases at J, with 14 bases in the middle. CDR1 and CDR2 from the germline V gene are MGHRA and YSYEKL.

The chain is built from TRBV2 and TRBJ1-3, with TRBD1 matching over 10 bases. CDR1 is SNHLY and CDR2 is FYNNEI in the germline V gene. The CDR3 covers 13 residues. V lost 8 bases, J lost 2 bases, and 0 bases stayed unmatched. The CDR3 protein is CASGTGAGNTIYF. CDR3 DNA sequence: TGTGCCAGCGGGACAGGGGCTGGAAACACCATATATTTT.

This chain joins TRBV6-5 and TRBJ1-4; D not certain. CDR1 and CDR2 from the germline V gene are MNHEY and SVGAGI. Between the trimmed V and J ends, which lost 4 bases and 0 bases, there was a span of 9 bases. This CDR3 is built from 15 residues. The CDR3 coding sequence is TGTGCCAGCAGTTCCACACTCTCAACTAATGAAAAACTGTTTTTT. It yields the protein CASSSTLSTNEKLFF.

The J gene is TRBJ2-3, the V gene TRBV19; 8 positions agree with TRBD2. The V gene end was trimmed by 5 bases and the J gene end by 4 bases; junction bases not matched to a gene: 8. Germline V gene sequence: CDR1 LNHDA, CDR2 SQIVND (reference sequence). The CDR3 totals 15 residues. The CDR3 here is CASSLAGGLSDTQYF. The CDR3 bases are TGTGCCAGTAGTTTGGCGGGAGGCTTGTCAGATACGCAGTATTTT.

V is TRBV6-5 and J is TRBJ1-3; 8 bases are a match to TRBD1. Germline lookup yields CDR1 MNHEY and CDR2 SVGAGI. V shed 0 bases and J 1 base; nucleotides not matched to a gene: 2. The CDR3 is made up of 16 amino acids. CDR3 bases: TGTGCCAGCAGTTACTCCACAGGGGGATCTGGAAACACCATATATTTT. This translates into CASSYSTGGSGNTIYF.

The chain employs TRBV6-1 and TRBJ1-6; D remains unclear. CDR3 length: 12 residues. The ends were cut back, 6 bases at V and 8 bases at J, with 8 bases in the middle. Germline V gene lookup returns CDR1 MNHNS and CDR2 SASEGT. The CDR3 DNA follows: TGTGCCAGCAGGGGTCTGGATTCACCCCTCCACTTT. Translated: CASRGLDSPLHF.

This chain connects TRBV15 to TRBJ2-3; 7 bases agree with TRBD2. V lost 6 bases, J lost 4 bases, and 13 bases stayed unmatched. This CDR3 has 16 residues. CDR1 and CDR2 from the germline V gene are LNHNV and YYDKDF (reference sequence). CDR3 residues: CATSSGRREWADTQYF. CDR3 nucleotide sequence: TGTGCCACCAGTTCGGGTCGGCGGGAGTGGGCAGATACGCAGTATTTT.